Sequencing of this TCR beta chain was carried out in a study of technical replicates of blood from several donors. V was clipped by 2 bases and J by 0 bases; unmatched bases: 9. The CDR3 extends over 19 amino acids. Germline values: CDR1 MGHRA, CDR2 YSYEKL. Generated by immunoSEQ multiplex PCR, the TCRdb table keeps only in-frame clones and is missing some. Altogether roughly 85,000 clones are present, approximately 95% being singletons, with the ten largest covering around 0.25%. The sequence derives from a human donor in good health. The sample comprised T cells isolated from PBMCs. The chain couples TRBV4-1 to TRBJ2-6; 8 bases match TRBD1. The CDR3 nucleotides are TGCGCCAGCAGCCAACAGACCGGGACAGGACTCTCTGGGGCCAACGTCCTGACTTTC. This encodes CASSQQTGTGLSGANVLTF.